This record concerns one TCR beta chain sequence. Its antigen is unidentified. Each donor was nominally healthy when sampled (though unrecorded immune exposures were likely). The data belong to a study of cytomegalovirus exposure and HLA in healthy donors. Study conclusions and caveats: A few chains tied to CMV proved CMV antigen-specific in vitro. About 180 TCR beta chains were listed as cytomegalovirus-associated.

The PCR contained 60 Vbeta and 13 Jbeta primers. Assay: immunoSEQ multiplex PCR; the TCRdb copy retains only in-frame clones and omits some. The sample records some 150,000 clones, approximately 67% being singletons. This clonotype was sampled from a man aged 40-49 years in good health and CMV-seronegative. The sequencing input was PBMCs.

CDR3 bases: TGTGCCAGCACCTATTATGGACAGGGGGGGGAGACCCAGTACTTC. It codes for CASTYYGQGGETQYF. The chain recombines TRBV5-6 with TRBJ2-5, with 10 positions matching TRBD1. Germline values: CDR1 SGHDT, CDR2 YYEEEE. The V gene end was trimmed by 6 bases and the J gene end by 5 bases; junction bases not matched to a gene: 10. This CDR3 region has 15 residues. The full variable domain, its missing parts supplied by reference TRBV5-6 and TRBJ2-5, is DAGVTQSPTHLIKTRGQQVTLRCSPKSGHDTVSWYQQALGQGPQFIFQYYEEEERQRGNFPDRFSGHQFPNYSSELNVNALLLGDSALYLCASTYYGQGGETQYFGPGTRLLVL.